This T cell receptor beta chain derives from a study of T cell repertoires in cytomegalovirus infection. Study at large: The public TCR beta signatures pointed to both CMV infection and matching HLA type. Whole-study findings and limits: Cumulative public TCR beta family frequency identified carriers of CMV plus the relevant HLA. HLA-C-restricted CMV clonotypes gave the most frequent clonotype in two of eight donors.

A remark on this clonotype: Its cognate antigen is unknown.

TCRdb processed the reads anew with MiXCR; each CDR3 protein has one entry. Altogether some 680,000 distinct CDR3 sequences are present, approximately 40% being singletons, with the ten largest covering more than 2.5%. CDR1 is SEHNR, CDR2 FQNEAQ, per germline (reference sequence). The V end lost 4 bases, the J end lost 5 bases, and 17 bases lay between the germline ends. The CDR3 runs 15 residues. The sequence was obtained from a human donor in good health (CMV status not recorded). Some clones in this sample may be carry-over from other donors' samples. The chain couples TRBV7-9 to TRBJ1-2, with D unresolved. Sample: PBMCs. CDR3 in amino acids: CASSYGNILNYGYTF. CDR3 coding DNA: TGTGCCAGCAGCTACGGGAACATTTTGAATTATGGCTACACCTTC.